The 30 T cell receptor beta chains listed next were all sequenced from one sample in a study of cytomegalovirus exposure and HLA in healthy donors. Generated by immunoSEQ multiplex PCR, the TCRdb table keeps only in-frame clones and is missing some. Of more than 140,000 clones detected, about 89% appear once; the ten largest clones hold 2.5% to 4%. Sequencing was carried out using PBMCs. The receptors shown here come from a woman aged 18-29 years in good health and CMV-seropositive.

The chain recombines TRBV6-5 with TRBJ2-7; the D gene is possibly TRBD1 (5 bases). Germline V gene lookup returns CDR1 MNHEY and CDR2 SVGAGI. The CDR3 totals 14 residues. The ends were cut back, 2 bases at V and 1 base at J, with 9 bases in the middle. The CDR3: CASSYRGRSYEQYF. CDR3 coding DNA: TGTGCCAGCAGTTACAGGGGAAGGTCCTACGAGCAGTACTTC.

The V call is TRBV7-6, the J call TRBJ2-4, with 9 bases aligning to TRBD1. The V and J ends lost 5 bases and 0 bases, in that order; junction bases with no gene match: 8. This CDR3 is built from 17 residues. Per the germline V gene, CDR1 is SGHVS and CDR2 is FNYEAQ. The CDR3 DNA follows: TGTGCCAGCAGCCCGGGGTACAGGGGGCTAGCCAAAAACATTCAGTACTTC. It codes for CASSPGYRGLAKNIQYF. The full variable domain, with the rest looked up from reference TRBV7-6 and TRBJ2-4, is GAGVSQSPRYKVTKRGQDVALRCDPISGHVSLYWYRQALGQGPEFLTYFNYEAQQDKSGLPNDRFSAERPEGSISTLTIQRTEQRDSAMYRCASSPGYRGLAKNIQYFGAGTRLSVL.

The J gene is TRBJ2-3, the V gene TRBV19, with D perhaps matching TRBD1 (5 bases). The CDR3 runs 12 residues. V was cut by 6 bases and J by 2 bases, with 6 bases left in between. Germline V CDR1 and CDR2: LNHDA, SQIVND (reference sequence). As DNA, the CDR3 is TGTGCCAGTAGGGACACCACAGATACGCAGTATTTT. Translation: CASRDTTDTQYF.

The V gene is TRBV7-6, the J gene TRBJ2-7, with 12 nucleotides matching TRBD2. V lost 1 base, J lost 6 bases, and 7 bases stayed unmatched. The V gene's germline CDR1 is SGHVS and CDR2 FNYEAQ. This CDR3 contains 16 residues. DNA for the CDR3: TGTGCCAGCAGCTTAGTTGGGAGGACTAGCGGGACCGAGCAGTACTTC. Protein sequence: CASSLVGRTSGTEQYF.

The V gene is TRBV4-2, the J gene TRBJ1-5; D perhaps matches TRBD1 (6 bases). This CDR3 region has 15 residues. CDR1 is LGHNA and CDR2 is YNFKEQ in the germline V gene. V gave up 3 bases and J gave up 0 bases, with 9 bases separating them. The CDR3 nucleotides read TGTGCCAGCAGCCAGGAAGGGGGTAGCAATCAGCCCCAGCATTTT. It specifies CASSQEGGSNQPQHF.

The CDR3 nucleotides read TGTGCCAGCAGAGAGCAGGGGGCCGGGGATACGCAGTATTTT. It specifies CASREQGAGDTQYF. V is TRBV6-5 and J is TRBJ2-3; 8 positions agree with TRBD1. The germline V gene has CDR1 MNHEY and CDR2 SVGAGI. The CDR3 is 14 residues long. Losses at the gene ends were 6 bases for V and 6 bases for J; bases not matched to a gene: 8.

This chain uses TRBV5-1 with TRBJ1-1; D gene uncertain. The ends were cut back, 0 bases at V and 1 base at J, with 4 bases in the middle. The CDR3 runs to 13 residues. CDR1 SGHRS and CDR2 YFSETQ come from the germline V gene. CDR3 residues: CASSLAGNTEAFF. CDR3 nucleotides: TGCGCCAGCAGCTTGGCAGGGAACACTGAAGCTTTCTTT. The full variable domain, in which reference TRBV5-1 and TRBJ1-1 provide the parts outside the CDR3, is KAGVTQTPRYLIKTRGQQVTLSCSPISGHRSVSWYQQTPGQGLQFLFEYFSETQRNKGNFPGRFSGRQFSNSRSEMNVSTLELGDSALYLCASSLAGNTEAFFGQGTRLTVV.

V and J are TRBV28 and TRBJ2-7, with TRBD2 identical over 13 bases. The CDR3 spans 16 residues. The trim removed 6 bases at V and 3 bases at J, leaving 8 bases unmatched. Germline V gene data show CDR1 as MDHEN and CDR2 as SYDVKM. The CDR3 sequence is CASSQAGLAGSYEQYF. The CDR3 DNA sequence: TGTGCCAGCAGCCAAGCGGGACTAGCGGGAAGCTACGAGCAGTACTTC.

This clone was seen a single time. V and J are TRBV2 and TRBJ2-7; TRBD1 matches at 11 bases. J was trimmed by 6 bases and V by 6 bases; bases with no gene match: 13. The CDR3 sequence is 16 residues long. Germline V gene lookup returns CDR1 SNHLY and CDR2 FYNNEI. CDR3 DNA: TGTGCCAGCAGAGATACCGGGACAGGGGGGCTTAGCGAGCAGTACTTC. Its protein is CASRDTGTGGLSEQYF.

This CDR3 is CASSSATGDGYTF. The CDR3, as DNA: TGCGCCAGCAGCTCGGCGACAGGGGACGGCTACACCTTC. The V and J genes are TRBV5-1 and TRBJ1-2; 8 bases match TRBD1. The V gene's germline CDR1 is SGHRS and CDR2 YFSETQ. V lost 3 bases and J lost 8; bases outside the gene matches: 6. This CDR3 spans 13 amino acids. Filled out from reference TRBV5-1 and TRBJ1-2, the complete variable domain reads KAGVTQTPRYLIKTRGQQVTLSCSPISGHRSVSWYQQTPGQGLQFLFEYFSETQRNKGNFPGRFSGRQFSNSRSEMNVSTLELGDSALYLCASSSATGDGYTFGSGTRLTVV.

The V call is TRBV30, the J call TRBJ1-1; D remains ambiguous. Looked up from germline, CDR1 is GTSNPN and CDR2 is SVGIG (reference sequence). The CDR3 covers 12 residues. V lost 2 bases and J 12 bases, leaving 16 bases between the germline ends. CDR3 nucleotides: TGTGCCTGGAGTCCCGACGGGAGATCGACTTTCTTT. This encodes CAWSPDGRSTFF.

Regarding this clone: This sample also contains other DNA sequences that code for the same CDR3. This CDR3 is CASSVGLADSYEQYF. The CDR3 nucleotides read TGTGCCAGCAGCGTAGGACTAGCGGACTCCTACGAGCAGTACTTC. V and J are TRBV9 and TRBJ2-7; 9 bases align to TRBD2. This CDR3 contains 15 residues. Germline V gene sequence: CDR1 SGDLS, CDR2 YYNGEE. Trimming at V came to 0 bases and at J to 0 bases, leaving 1 base not matched to a gene.

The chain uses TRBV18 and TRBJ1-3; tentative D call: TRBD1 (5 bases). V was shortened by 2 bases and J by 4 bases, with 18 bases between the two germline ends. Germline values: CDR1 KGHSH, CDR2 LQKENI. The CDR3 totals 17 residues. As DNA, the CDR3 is TGTGCCAGCTCACCAGTTGCCGACGACAGCTACGGAAACACCATATATTTT. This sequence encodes CASSPVADDSYGNTIYF.

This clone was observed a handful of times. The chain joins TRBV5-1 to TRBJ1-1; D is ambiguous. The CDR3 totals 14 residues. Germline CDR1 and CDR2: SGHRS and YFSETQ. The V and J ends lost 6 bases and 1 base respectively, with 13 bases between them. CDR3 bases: TGCGCCAGCAAGTCCCGGGGTCAGAACACTGAAGCTTTCTTT. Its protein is CASKSRGQNTEAFF. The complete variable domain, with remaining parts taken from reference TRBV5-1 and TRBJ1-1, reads KAGVTQTPRYLIKTRGQQVTLSCSPISGHRSVSWYQQTPGQGLQFLFEYFSETQRNKGNFPGRFSGRQFSNSRSEMNVSTLELGDSALYLCASKSRGQNTEAFFGQGTRLTVV.

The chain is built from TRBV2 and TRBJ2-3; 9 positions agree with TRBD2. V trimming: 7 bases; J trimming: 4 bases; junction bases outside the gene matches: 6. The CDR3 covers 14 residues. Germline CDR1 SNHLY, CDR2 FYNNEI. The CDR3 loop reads CASNLAGRADTQYF. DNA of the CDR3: TGTGCCAGCAATCTAGCGGGAAGGGCAGATACGCAGTATTTT.

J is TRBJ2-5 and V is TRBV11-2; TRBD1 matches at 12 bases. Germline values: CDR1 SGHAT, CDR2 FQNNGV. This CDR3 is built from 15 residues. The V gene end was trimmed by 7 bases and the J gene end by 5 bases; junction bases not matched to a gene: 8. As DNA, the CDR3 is TGTGCCAGCACCACCTCCGGGACAGGGGGCGAGACCCAGTACTTC. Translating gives CASTTSGTGGETQYF. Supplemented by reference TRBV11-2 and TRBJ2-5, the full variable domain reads EAGVAQSPRYKIIEKRQSVAFWCNPISGHATLYWYQQILGQGPKLLIQFQNNGVVDDSQLPKDRFSAERLKGVDSTLKIQPAKLEDSAVYLCASTTSGTGGETQYFGPGTRLLVL.

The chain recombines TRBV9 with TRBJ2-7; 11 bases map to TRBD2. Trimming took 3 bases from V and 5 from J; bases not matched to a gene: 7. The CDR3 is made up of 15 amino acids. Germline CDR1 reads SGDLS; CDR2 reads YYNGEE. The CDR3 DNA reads TGTGCCAGCAGCGCGGAGACTAGCGGGATCGACGAGCAGTACTTC. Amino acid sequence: CASSAETSGIDEQYF.

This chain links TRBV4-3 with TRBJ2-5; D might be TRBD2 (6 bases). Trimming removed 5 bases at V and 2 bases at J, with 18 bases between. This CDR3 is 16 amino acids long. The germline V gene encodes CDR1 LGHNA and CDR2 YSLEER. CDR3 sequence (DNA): TGCGCCAGCAGCACTCTTAGCGGAGTCAATCAAGAGACCCAGTACTTC. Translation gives CASSTLSGVNQETQYF.

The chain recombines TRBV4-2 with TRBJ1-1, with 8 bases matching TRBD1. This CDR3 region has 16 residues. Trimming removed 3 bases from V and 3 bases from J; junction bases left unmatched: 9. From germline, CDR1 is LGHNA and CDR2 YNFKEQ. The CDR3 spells CASSHHSGTGDTEAFF. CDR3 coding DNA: TGTGCCAGCAGCCATCACTCCGGGACAGGAGACACTGAAGCTTTCTTT.

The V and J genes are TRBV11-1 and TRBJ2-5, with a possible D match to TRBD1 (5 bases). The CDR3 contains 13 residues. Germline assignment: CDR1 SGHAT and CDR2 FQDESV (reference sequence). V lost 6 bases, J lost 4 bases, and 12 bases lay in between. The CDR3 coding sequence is TGTGCCAGCAGGGGCAGGGTAAGAGAGACCCAGTACTTC. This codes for CASRGRVRETQYF.

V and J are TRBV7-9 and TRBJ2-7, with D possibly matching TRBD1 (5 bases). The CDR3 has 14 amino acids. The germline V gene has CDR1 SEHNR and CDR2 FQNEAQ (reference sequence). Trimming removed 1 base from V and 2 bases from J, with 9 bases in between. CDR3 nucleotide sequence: TGTGCCAGCAGCTTAGGACAGCCACCCTACGAGCAGTACTTC. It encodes CASSLGQPPYEQYF.

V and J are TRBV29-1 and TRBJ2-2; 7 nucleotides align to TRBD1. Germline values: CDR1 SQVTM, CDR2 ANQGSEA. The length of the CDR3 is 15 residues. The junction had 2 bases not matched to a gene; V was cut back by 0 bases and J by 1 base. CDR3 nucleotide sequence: TGCAGCGTTGAAGAGGGACAGAGGAACACCGGGGAGCTGTTTTTT. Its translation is CSVEEGQRNTGELFF.

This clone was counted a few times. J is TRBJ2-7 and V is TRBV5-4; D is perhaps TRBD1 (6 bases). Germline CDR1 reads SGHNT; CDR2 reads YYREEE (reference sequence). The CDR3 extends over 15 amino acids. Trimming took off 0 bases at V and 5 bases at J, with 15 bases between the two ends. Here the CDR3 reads CASSLAWGRHDEQYF. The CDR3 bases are TGTGCCAGCAGCTTGGCCTGGGGGCGACACGACGAGCAGTACTTC.

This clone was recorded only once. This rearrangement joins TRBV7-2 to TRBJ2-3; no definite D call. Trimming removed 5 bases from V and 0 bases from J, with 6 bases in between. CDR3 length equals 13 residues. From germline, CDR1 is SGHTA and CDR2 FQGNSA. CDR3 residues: CASSPSSTDTQYF. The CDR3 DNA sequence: TGTGCCAGCAGCCCGTCGAGCACAGATACGCAGTATTTT.

For the CDR3, the DNA is TGTGCCAGCAGTTCGGGGAAGAGCAGAGTGAACACCGGGGAGCTGTTTTTT. This sequence encodes CASSSGKSRVNTGELFF. The chain carries TRBV27 and TRBJ2-2, with D maybe TRBD2 (5 bases). CDR3 size: 17 residues. V lost 4 bases, J lost 1 base, and 16 bases lay in between. Germline assignment: CDR1 MNHEY and CDR2 SMNVEV (reference sequence).

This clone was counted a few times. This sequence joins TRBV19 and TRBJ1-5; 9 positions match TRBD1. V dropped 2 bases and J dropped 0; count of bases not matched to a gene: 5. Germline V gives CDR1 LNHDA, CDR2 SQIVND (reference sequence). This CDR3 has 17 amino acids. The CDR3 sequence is CASSIRQGGYSNQPQHF. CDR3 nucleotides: TGTGCCAGTAGTATAAGACAGGGGGGATATAGCAATCAGCCCCAGCATTTT.

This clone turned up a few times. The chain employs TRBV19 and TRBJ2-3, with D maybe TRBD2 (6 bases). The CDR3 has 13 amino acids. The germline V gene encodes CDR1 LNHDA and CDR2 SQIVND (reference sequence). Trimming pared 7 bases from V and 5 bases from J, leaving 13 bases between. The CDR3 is CASNREWGDTQYF. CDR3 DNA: TGTGCCAGTAACCGGGAGTGGGGAGATACGCAGTATTTT.

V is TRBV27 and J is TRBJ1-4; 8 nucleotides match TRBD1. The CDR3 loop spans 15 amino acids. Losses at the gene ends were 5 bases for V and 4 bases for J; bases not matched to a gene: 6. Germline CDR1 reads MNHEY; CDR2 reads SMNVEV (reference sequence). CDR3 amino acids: CASSLRQGINEKLFF. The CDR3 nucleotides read TGTGCCAGCAGTCTTCGACAGGGGATTAATGAAAAACTGTTTTTT.

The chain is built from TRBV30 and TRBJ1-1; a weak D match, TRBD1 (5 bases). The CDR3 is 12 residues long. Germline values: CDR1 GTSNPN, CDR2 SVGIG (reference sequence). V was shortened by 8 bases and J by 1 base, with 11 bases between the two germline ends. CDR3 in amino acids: CAGTGPNTEAFF. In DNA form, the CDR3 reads TGTGCCGGAACAGGTCCGAACACTGAAGCTTTCTTT.

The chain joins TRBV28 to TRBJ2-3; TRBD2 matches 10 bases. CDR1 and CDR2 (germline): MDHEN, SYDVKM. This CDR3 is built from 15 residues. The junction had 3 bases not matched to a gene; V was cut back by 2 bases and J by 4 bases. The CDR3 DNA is TGTGCCAGCAGTTTACTAGCGGGAGTTTCAGATACGCAGTATTTT. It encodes CASSLLAGVSDTQYF.